This is a list of T cell receptor beta chains from one sample in a study of Ad26.COV2.S vaccination and SARS-CoV-2 variants. Some clones are missing from TCRdb's copy, which holds only in-frame ones; the method was immunoSEQ multiplex PCR. Among some 300,000 clones, around 84% were seen once, and the ten largest hold 1.9%. Sequenced material: peripheral blood, taken in a trial of Ad26.COV2.S vaccine versus placebo. The receptors stem from a person aged 18-65 years who received the Ad26.COV2.S COVID-19 vaccine or a placebo. CDR3s include the opening cysteine and the closing phenylalanine or tryptophan.

j_call,v_call,cdr3_length,cdr3_aa
TRBJ2-3,TRBV7-2,13,CASRGGLVDTQYF
TRBJ1-2,TRBV30,15,CAWSVETGAGYGYTF
TRBJ2-7,TRBV5-6,14,CASTYPSHSNEQYF
TRBJ2-2,TRBV11-2,13,CASSLEGPGELFF
TRBJ1-6,TRBV7-9,16,CASSLAGQGARSPLHF
TRBJ2-7,TRBV2,13,CARAKGLAYEQYF
TRBJ2-7,TRBV21-1,17,CASSPKGGTGYYFFWYF
TRBJ2-4,TRBV4-3,17,CASSPDLDSLGQNIQYF
TRBJ2-2,TRBV7-2,17,CASSLVRGRGGTGELFF
TRBJ2-2,TRBV18,16,CASSPPGLASTGELFF
TRBJ1-2,TRBV18,13,CASSPDRDYGYTF
TRBJ2-1,TRBV21-1,15,CASSKGVAGRHEQFF
TRBJ1-2,TRBV19,14,CASTSTGSYYGYTF
TRBJ1-3,TRBV18,15,CASSLNRGRGNTIYF
TRBJ2-1,TRBV20-1,15,CSASLASGGAGEQFF
TRBJ2-7,TRBV19,11,CASSIGLEQYF
TRBJ2-7,TRBV27,16,CASSLSRVPISGEQYF
TRBJ2-1,TRBV11-1,13,CASSTDRGREQFF
TRBJ1-2,TRBV6-2/TRBV6-3,13,CASSLAEVYGYTF
TRBJ1-3,TRBV9,15,CASSPDVSSGNTIYF
TRBJ2-2,TRBV4-1,17,CASSQDQRTSLPGELFF
TRBJ1-5,TRBV7-9,14,CASSSWGSNQPQHF